A single T cell receptor (beta chain) is shown here with its context. CDR1 is SGHDT and CDR2 is YYEEEE in the germline V gene. The CDR3 has 13 residues. V was pared by 9 bases and J by 4 bases, with 4 bases of the junction left unmatched. The data derive from a study of blood T cell repertoires in COVID-19. Study-wide context: COVID-19 samples, acute and convalescent, were from the United States, Italy and Spain. T cells, B-cell-depleted T cells, or PBMCs supplied cDNA or gDNA.

Authors' data handling: Amplification of reference gene primers was used by the study to estimate nucleated cell counts. Profiling relied on immunoSEQ multiplex PCR, and the TCRdb table lists in-frame clones only, not all of them. V and J calls and clone size are copied from that table; D and trimming were computed from the DNA. The data show 55,000 to 80,000 clones, around 87% seen once. Sequencing was carried out using peripheral blood. The rearrangement joins TRBV5-6 to TRBJ1-4; the match to TRBD1 covers 9 bases. This TCR came from an older woman with acute or convalescent COVID-19. CDR3 sequence reads: CAILGQGNEKLFF. CDR3 nucleotides: TGTGCCATTTTGGGACAGGGTAATGAAAAACTGTTTTTT.